This T cell receptor beta chain was identified in a study of control samples from healthy donors and cancer patients. Using immunoSEQ multiplex PCR, the repertoire was profiled, and TCRdb retains in-frame clones only, with some absent. The sample gives some 120,000 clones, approximately 90% of which show up once; about 2.5% is in the top ten. Between the trimmed V and J ends, which lost 1 base and 0 bases, there was a span of 6 bases. The CDR3 is made up of 14 amino acids. CDR1 LGHDT and CDR2 YNNKEL come from the germline V gene (reference sequence). The J gene is TRBJ1-1, the V gene TRBV3-1 (or the pseudogene TRBV3-2), with no clear D. The source of this sequence is a man aged 18 to 30 in good health. The material sequenced was blood. CDR3 loop: CASSQGTVNTEAFF. In DNA form, the CDR3 reads TGTGCCAGCAGCCAAGGGACGGTGAACACTGAAGCTTTCTTT.